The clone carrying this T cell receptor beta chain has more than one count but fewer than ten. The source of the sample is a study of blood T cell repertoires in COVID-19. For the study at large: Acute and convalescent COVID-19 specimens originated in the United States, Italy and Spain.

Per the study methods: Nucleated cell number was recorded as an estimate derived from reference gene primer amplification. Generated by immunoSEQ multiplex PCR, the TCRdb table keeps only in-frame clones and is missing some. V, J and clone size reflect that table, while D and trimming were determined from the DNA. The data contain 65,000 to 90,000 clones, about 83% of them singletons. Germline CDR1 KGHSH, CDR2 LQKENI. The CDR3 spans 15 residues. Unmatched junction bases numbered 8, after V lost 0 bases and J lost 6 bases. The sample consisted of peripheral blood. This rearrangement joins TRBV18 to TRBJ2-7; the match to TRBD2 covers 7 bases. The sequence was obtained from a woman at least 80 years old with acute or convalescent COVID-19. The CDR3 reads CASSPPLASRREQYF. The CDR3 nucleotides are TGTGCCAGCTCACCACCACTAGCGTCCCGTCGCGAGCAGTACTTC.